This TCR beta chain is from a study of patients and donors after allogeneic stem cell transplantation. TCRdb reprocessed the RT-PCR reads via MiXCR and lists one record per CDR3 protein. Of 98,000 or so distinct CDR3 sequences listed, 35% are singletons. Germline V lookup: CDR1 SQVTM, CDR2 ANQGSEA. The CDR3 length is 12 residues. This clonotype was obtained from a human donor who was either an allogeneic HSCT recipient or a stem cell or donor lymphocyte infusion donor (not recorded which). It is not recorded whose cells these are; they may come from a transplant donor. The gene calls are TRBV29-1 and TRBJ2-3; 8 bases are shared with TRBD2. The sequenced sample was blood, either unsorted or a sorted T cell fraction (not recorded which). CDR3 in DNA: TGCTCCATAGCGGGACCCACAGATACGCAGTATTTT. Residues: CSIAGPTDTQYF.